The clone carrying this T cell receptor beta chain was seen ten or more times. TCR beta CDR3 was amplified from genomic DNA by two-round multiplex PCR. Individual primers that were specific to each TRBV and TRBJ gene served in first-round PCR. TCRdb called the multiplex PCR reads again in MiXCR, with one record for every CDR3 protein. The sample has some 35,000 distinct CDR3 sequences, less than 45% seen once. The sample belongs to a study of prognosis after radiotherapy for stage I lung cancer. Study-level information: In this cohort, every patient with non-small cell lung cancer was regarded as medically inoperable. Concurrently with stereotactic body radiotherapy, no other therapy was received by any patient.

Germline lookup yields CDR1 KGHSH and CDR2 LQKENI. V was pared by 6 bases and J by 1 base, with 3 bases between. The CDR3 runs 11 residues. The input for sequencing was PBMCs, taken before or after stereotactic body radiation therapy (not recorded which). The chain employs TRBV18 and TRBJ2-5; D is unresolved. This receptor was obtained from a donor aged 50 or older with non-small cell lung cancer. The CDR3 bases are TGTGCCAGCTCGCCCCAAGAGACCCAGTACTTC. The encoded protein is CASSPQETQYF.